One sample yielded the 27 T cell receptor beta chains listed below, sequenced in a study of blood T cell repertoires in COVID-19. Generated by immunoSEQ multiplex PCR, the TCRdb table keeps only in-frame clones and is missing some. The sample includes about 290,000 clones, approximately 91% seen only once; the top ten take 1.7%. The sequenced sample consisted of PBMCs or T cells enriched from blood (not recorded which). These receptors originate from a middle-aged woman who had recovered from COVID-19.

V and J are TRBV5-1 and TRBJ2-5; D is ambiguous. The CDR3 contains 14 residues. CDR1 is SGHRS and CDR2 is YFSETQ in the germline V gene. V dropped 1 base and J dropped 2 bases, with 9 bases sitting between them. The CDR3 here is CASSLYGVQETQYF. CDR3 bases: TGCGCCAGCAGCTTGTACGGAGTTCAAGAGACCCAGTACTTC.

A remark on this clone: Other DNA sequences from this sample encode an identical CDR3 as well. The V call is TRBV4-3, the J call TRBJ2-1; 10 positions agree with TRBD2. Losses at the gene ends were 0 bases for V and 9 bases for J; bases not matched to a gene: 14. The germline V gene has CDR1 LGHNA and CDR2 YSLEER. The CDR3 loop spans 18 amino acids. The CDR3: CASSQERGGSGRAREQFF. CDR3 sequence (DNA): TGCGCCAGCAGCCAAGAACGGGGGGGGAGCGGGAGGGCCCGTGAGCAGTTCTTC.

The chain couples TRBV5-1 to TRBJ1-3, with TRBD1 matching over 8 bases. The CDR3 has 14 residues. Germline-derived CDR1 and CDR2 are SGHRS and YFSETQ. J gave up 8 bases and V 3 bases, and 7 bases lay outside the gene matches. In DNA form, the CDR3 reads TGCGCCAGCAGCTCGGGGGACAGGAGGCACACCATATATTTT. Its protein product is CASSSGDRRHTIYF. Variable domain in full (rest from reference TRBV5-1 and TRBJ1-3): KAGVTQTPRYLIKTRGQQVTLSCSPISGHRSVSWYQQTPGQGLQFLFEYFSETQRNKGNFPGRFSGRQFSNSRSEMNVSTLELGDSALYLCASSSGDRRHTIYFGEGSWLTVV.

The chain combines TRBV27 with TRBJ2-3; D possibly corresponds to TRBD1 (5 bases). The CDR3 sequence is 15 residues long. The V and J ends lost 4 bases and 4 bases respectively, with 15 bases between them. The V gene's germline CDR1 is MNHEY and CDR2 SMNVEV (reference sequence). CDR3 region: CASSSRTLGADTQYF. DNA for the CDR3: TGTGCCAGCAGTTCAAGGACACTCGGCGCAGATACGCAGTATTTT.

This clone occurred many times. This rearrangement joins TRBV6-4 to TRBJ1-1; D may be TRBD1 (5 bases). CDR3 size: 13 residues. The V end lost 2 bases, the J end lost 9 bases, and 13 bases lay between the germline ends. Looked up from germline, CDR1 is MRHNA and CDR2 is SNTAGT. The CDR3 region has the DNA TGTGCCAGCAGTGACACCTCCGGGACTAAAGCTTTCTTT. Its translation: CASSDTSGTKAFF.

The chain is built from TRBV5-1 and TRBJ2-7; TRBD2 agrees at 15 bases. J lost 6 bases, V lost 4 bases, and 2 bases had no gene match. Per germline, CDR1 SGHRS and CDR2 YFSETQ. This CDR3 comprises 14 residues. CDR3 loop: CASSAGLAGGEQYF. The DNA of the CDR3 is TGCGCCAGCAGCGCGGGACTAGCGGGAGGCGAGCAGTACTTC.

This chain uses TRBV5-4 with TRBJ1-1; D ambiguous. Germline CDR1 reads SGHNT; CDR2 reads YYREEE (reference sequence). V lost 7 bases and J 5 bases, leaving 18 bases between the germline ends. The CDR3 totals 14 residues. Written as DNA, the CDR3 is TGTGCCAGCGGATTAGGTACGGAGTTAACTGAAGCTTTCTTT. As protein: CASGLGTELTEAFF.

The gene calls are TRBV9 and TRBJ1-1; no clear D gene. The ends were cut back, 0 bases at V and 0 bases at J, with 6 bases in the middle. Germline lookup yields CDR1 SGDLS and CDR2 YYNGEE. The CDR3 has 14 amino acids. As DNA, the CDR3 is TGTGCCAGCAGCGTAGGGTCGGTGAACACTGAAGCTTTCTTT. Amino acids: CASSVGSVNTEAFF.

The V and J genes are TRBV24-1 and TRBJ1-4; possibly TRBD1 for D (6 bases). Deletions cut 9 bases from V and 15 bases from J, with 16 bases between. This CDR3 region has 11 residues. Germline CDR1 reads KGHDR; CDR2 reads SFDVKD. The CDR3 loop is CATVDRRSMFF. For the CDR3, the DNA is TGTGCCACCGTCGACAGGAGAAGTATGTTTTTT.

The V call is TRBV5-1, the J call TRBJ2-1; 13 nucleotides agree with TRBD2. In germline, CDR1 is SGHRS, CDR2 YFSETQ. Trimming removed 5 bases from V and 10 bases from J; junction bases left unmatched: 18. The CDR3 covers 18 residues. This CDR3 reads CASRDRGTSGTDRVEQFF. The CDR3 nucleotides read TGCGCCAGCAGGGACAGAGGGACTAGCGGGACCGATCGTGTGGAGCAGTTCTTC.

The rearrangement links TRBV5-1 to TRBJ1-5, with D uncertain. Trimming stripped 0 bases from V and 2 bases from J, with 9 bases between. Germline loops: CDR1 SGHRS, CDR2 YFSETQ. This CDR3 is 15 amino acids long. The CDR3 DNA is TGCGCCAGCAGCTTGGACGGGTTGGGCAATCAGCCCCAGCATTTT. Protein product: CASSLDGLGNQPQHF.

V and J are TRBV12-3 or TRBV12-4 and TRBJ2-2; TRBD1 matches 7 bases. J was trimmed by 3 bases and V by 8 bases; bases with no gene match: 3. The CDR3 runs to 13 residues. CDR3 nucleotides: TGTGCCAGCGGAACAGGGGACACCGGGGAGCTGTTTTTT. This sequence encodes CASGTGDTGELFF.

The J gene is TRBJ2-7, the V gene TRBV10-1, with D possibly being TRBD2 (6 bases). CDR3 length equals 11 residues. In germline, CDR1 is WNHNN, CDR2 SYGVQD (reference sequence). Trimming took off 10 bases at V and 4 bases at J, with 11 bases between the two ends. CDR3: CAIAGRYEQYF. CDR3 sequence (DNA): TGCGCCATAGCAGGGAGGTACGAGCAGTACTTC.

The chain joins TRBV19 to TRBJ1-5; TRBD1 is a possible D gene (5 bases). In germline, CDR1 is LNHDA, CDR2 SQIVND (reference sequence). This CDR3 comprises 16 residues. Between the trimmed V and J ends, which lost 7 bases and 7 bases, there was a span of 23 bases. The CDR3, as DNA: TGTGCCAGTAAATTGAGGTCTGAGTGGACACAACAGCCCCAGCATTTT. Amino acids: CASKLRSEWTQQPQHF.

V usage is TRBV7-9 and J usage is TRBJ1-1; TRBD1 might be the D (5 bases). Between the trimmed V and J ends, which lost 1 base and 6 bases, there was a span of 12 bases. The CDR3 spans 14 residues. CDR1 and CDR2 (germline): SEHNR, FQNEAQ (reference sequence). The CDR3 sequence: CASSLVSGVAEAFF. Here the CDR3 DNA reads TGTGCCAGCAGCTTAGTGTCGGGGGTAGCTGAAGCTTTCTTT.

The chain is built from TRBV19 and TRBJ2-7, with 8 positions matching TRBD1. The trim removed 8 bases at V and 1 base at J, leaving 13 bases unmatched. The CDR3 is made up of 16 amino acids. CDR1 LNHDA and CDR2 SQIVND come from the germline V gene (reference sequence). The DNA of the CDR3 is TGTGCCAGTGGGCGGACAGGGTCTTCTTCTTCCTACGAGCAGTACTTC. This gives the protein CASGRTGSSSSYEQYF. Filled out from reference TRBV19 and TRBJ2-7, the complete variable domain reads DGGITQSPKYLFRKEGQNVTLSCEQNLNHDAMYWYRQDPGQGLRLIYYSQIVNDFQKGDIAEGYSVSREKKESFPLTVTSAQKNPTAFYLCASGRTGSSSSYEQYFGPGTRLTVT.

This chain connects TRBV11-2 to TRBJ1-3; D might be TRBD1 (5 bases). The CDR3 is 16 amino acids. Trimming stripped 1 base from V and 3 bases from J, with 13 bases between. Germline CDR1 and CDR2: SGHAT and FQNNGV. CDR3 nucleotides: TGTGCCAGCAGCTTAGTGGTGGACAAGCATGGAAACACCATATATTTT. Translation gives CASSLVVDKHGNTIYF. Supplemented by reference TRBV11-2 and TRBJ1-3, the full variable domain reads EAGVAQSPRYKIIEKRQSVAFWCNPISGHATLYWYQQILGQGPKLLIQFQNNGVVDDSQLPKDRFSAERLKGVDSTLKIQPAKLEDSAVYLCASSLVVDKHGNTIYFGEGSWLTVV.

The chain recombines TRBV7-8 with TRBJ1-2; 11 bases are shared with TRBD1. The length of the CDR3 is 19 residues. CDR1 and CDR2 from the germline V gene are SGHVS and FQNEAQ. After removal of 2 bases from V and 1 base from J, the junction contained 12 bases not matched to a gene. CDR3 sequence: CASSLTRPGQGVVNYGYTF. Written as DNA, the CDR3 is TGTGCCAGCAGCTTAACGAGACCGGGACAGGGGGTAGTTAACTATGGCTACACCTTC.

This clone was seen just once. The V call is TRBV2, the J call TRBJ1-6, with 7 bases matching TRBD1. The V segment lost 2 bases and the J segment 9 bases; nucleotides outside the gene matches: 10. Germline V gene sequence: CDR1 SNHLY, CDR2 FYNNEI. The CDR3 has 16 residues. For the CDR3, the DNA is TGTGCCAGCAGTGAAAGGGTAGGGGGCGTTGGTTCACCCCTCCACTTT. Its translation: CASSERVGGVGSPLHF.

The chain has TRBV29-1 and TRBJ2-1; D possibly corresponds to TRBD2 (5 bases). The CDR3 loop spans 12 amino acids. Germline V gene data show CDR1 as SQVTM and CDR2 as ANQGSEA. The V end lost 7 bases, the J end lost 8 bases, and 15 bases lay between the germline ends. CDR3 DNA sequence: TGCAGCGCAACTAGGCCCCGGCATGAGCAGTTCTTC. Translating gives CSATRPRHEQFF.

As to this clone: This same CDR3 is encoded by further DNA sequences in the sample. The rearrangement links TRBV6-1 to TRBJ1-5; weak D call: TRBD1 (5 bases). Germline CDR1 and CDR2: MNHNS and SASEGT. V dropped 2 bases and J dropped 6 bases, with 11 bases sitting between them. The CDR3 covers 14 residues. Written as DNA, the CDR3 is TGTGCCAGCAGTGAACGGGGCGGGGGTCAGCCCCAGCATTTT. Protein sequence: CASSERGGGQPQHF.

The rearrangement joins TRBV5-1 to TRBJ1-1; a possible D gene is TRBD1 (5 bases). Germline CDR1 is SGHRS and CDR2 is YFSETQ. Trimming took 5 bases from V and 2 from J, leaving 13 bases between them. The CDR3 contains 14 residues. For the CDR3, the DNA is TGCGCCAGCAGACCTGACAGCTCCAACACTGAAGCTTTCTTT. Translation: CASRPDSSNTEAFF.

The gene calls are TRBV11-2 and TRBJ1-1, with D perhaps TRBD1 (6 bases). V was cut by 5 bases and J by 4 bases, with 11 bases left in between. This CDR3 has 13 amino acids. Germline CDR1 and CDR2: SGHAT and FQNNGV. For the CDR3, the DNA is TGTGCCAGCAGCCGAGGGGGTGGCACTGAAGCTTTCTTT. This translates into CASSRGGGTEAFF.

The V and J genes are TRBV11-2 and TRBJ2-1, with 12 bases lining up with TRBD2. From germline, CDR1 is SGHAT and CDR2 FQNNGV. Trimming removed 5 bases from V and 4 bases from J; junction bases left unmatched: 3. The CDR3 runs to 15 residues. CDR3 region: CASSPTSGGYNEQFF. Here the CDR3 DNA reads TGTGCCAGCAGCCCGACTAGCGGGGGTTACAATGAGCAGTTCTTC.

The gene calls are TRBV15 and TRBJ2-2; no definite D call. CDR1 is LNHNV, CDR2 YYDKDF, per germline (reference sequence). This CDR3 region has 14 residues. Between the trimmed V and J ends, which lost 5 bases and 5 bases, there was a span of 12 bases. The DNA for the CDR3 is TGTGCCACCAGCGGTGTCATGAGTACCGGGGAGCTGTTTTTT. It specifies CATSGVMSTGELFF.

The genes are TRBV4-1 and TRBJ1-1; 7 nucleotides agree with TRBD1. Germline CDR1 and CDR2: MGHRA and YSYEKL. The CDR3 sequence is 15 residues long. V was clipped by 8 bases and J by 1 base; unmatched bases: 10. The CDR3 sequence is CASGPSGTANTEAFF. CDR3 sequence (DNA): TGCGCCAGCGGACCGTCCGGGACAGCGAACACTGAAGCTTTCTTT.

The sample holds a few counts of this clone. The chain recombines TRBV7-3 with TRBJ1-2; D might be TRBD1 (5 bases). The CDR3 is made up of 13 amino acids. Germline V gives CDR1 SGHTA, CDR2 FQGTGA. The germline V and J ends were trimmed by 6 bases and 4 bases, with 12 bases remaining between them. The CDR3 is CASSPGGGYGYTF. The CDR3 DNA is TGTGCCAGCAGTCCCGGCGGGGGCTATGGCTACACCTTC.